This T cell receptor beta chain was captured in a study of regulatory T cells in long-lasting Graves disease (dated by TCRdb to the early 2020s). In terms of the full investigation: In the newly diagnosed Graves' disease group, patients had been taking antithyroid drugs for less than 3 months. Persistent Graves' disease patients were compared with newly diagnosed Graves' disease patients by peripheral blood TCR sequencing and RNA sequencing. The study took place in China and was registered as a clinical trial. A total of around 33 samples underwent TCR sequencing, from about 13 patients with persistent Graves' disease and 20 or so patients with newly diagnosed Graves' disease.

The paper as a whole reports these results and caveats: The authors noted that the small sample size was a limitation that may lower accuracy. Only the TCR beta chain was sequenced and analyzed. Compared with newly diagnosed patients, patients with persistent Graves' disease had lower TCR Shannon entropy and fewer highly expanded clones, which suggests clonal expansion. Only peripheral blood was studied, because thyroid tissue, the primary lesion, was inaccessible. More public clonotypes were shared among persistent patients (roughly 2,700) than among newly diagnosed patients (roughly 960).

In light of the paper, this sample's time point label describes: newly diagnosed GD, antithyroid drugs for less than 3 months. RNA was extracted from PBMCs in TRIzol for both TCR sequencing and RNA sequencing. The diagnosis of Graves' disease was made according to American Thyroid Association guidelines. Patients were recruited from an endocrinology department in Xi'an, China. From each patient, approximately 10 milliliters of peripheral blood was collected into an EDTA anticoagulant tube. Ficoll Paque Plus density gradient separation was used to isolate PBMCs, and no further T cell sorting was done. RNA quality was checked with an Agilent 2100 Bioanalyzer and agarose gel, and concentration with a NanoDrop 2000. Details on this clonotype: The antigen this receptor binds is unknown. Base qualities are missing; no much larger clone stands one base away.

Libraries were made using multiplex PCR. Sequencer: Illumina HiSeq 4000. To build TCR beta libraries, CDR3 regions were amplified by Arm-PCR using iRepertoire HTBI primers. Before sequencing, the PCR products went through gel purification. The authors' pipeline ran thus. Across samples, around 62 TRBV and around 15 TRBJ segments were identified and used for gene usage analysis of CDR3 amino acid clonotypes. COPE and FqMerger were used to merge the filtered high-quality paired reads into contigs. BLAST was used to align contigs to the IMGT TRBV, TRBD and TRBJ reference genes, and CDR3 was defined following IMGT. Any clonotype with a frequency above 0.1% was counted as a highly expanded clone. Shannon entropy was used to measure repertoire diversity, and the Gini coefficient was used to measure V-J evenness. Public clonotypes were defined as clonotypes shared by more than one individual. TCRdb ran its own pipeline on the public reads, namely fastp trimming at Q25 and MiXCR clone calling, and kept in-frame beta chains. When rows share a CDR3 protein, they turn into one entry using the most common DNA and genes. V and J calls and clone size were set by TCRdb, not the authors. Present in this sample are hundreds of thousands of distinct CDR3 sequences, around 17% of which were seen just once. The top ten hold more than 15% of the sample.

This sample also appeared in a second study, on T cells in Graves' hyperthyroidism and ophthalmopathy. The second study reports: Stable Graves' hyperthyroidism was defined as the absence of progression to ophthalmopathy over 18 months of follow-up. The hyperthyroidism patients were between 18 and 65 years old and newly diagnosed, with a disease duration of less than 2 months. Any patient with an uncontrolled infection, another autoimmune disease, pregnancy or lactation was excluded. Diagnoses relied on clinical symptoms, serum thyroxine and TRAb, thyroid ultrasound and orbital computed tomography. A first-round RT-PCR of the TCR CDR3 used the HTBI primer set with the Qiagen OneStep RT-PCR kit. Most expanded thyroid clonotypes (frequency above 0.001) were also detected in blood, suggesting blood repertoires may reflect thyroid immune responses. Ophthalmopathy was separated from stable hyperthyroidism by a 13 V-J signature model, with around 90% sensitivity and about 81% specificity obtained in cross-validation and 80%/75% obtained in testing. In validation, progression to ophthalmopathy was predicted by the model with more than 65% sensitivity and roughly 72% specificity, a median of around 5.9 months before onset. TCR V-J signatures able to tell the groups apart were searched for in a discovery cohort of 100 or so patients, of whom around 42 had Graves' ophthalmopathy and 55 to 65 had stable Graves' hyperthyroidism. Prospective prediction of ophthalmopathy was tested in an independent validation cohort consisting of 18 to 20 hyperthyroidism patients and around 17 patients who later progressed to ophthalmopathy. For training and testing, the 100 patients in the discovery cohort were randomly divided in a 7:3 ratio. The study also compared thyroid tissue and blood T-cell repertoires from 6 or 7 Graves' hyperthyroidism patients. Once sampling was done, hyperthyroidism patients were given methimazole at a starting dose of 30 mg daily, whereas ophthalmopathy patients were given high-dose intravenous methylprednisolone. Libraries were constructed in a second round of multiplex PCR, after which size selection and purification were carried out. Libraries were sequenced paired-end with 100 bp reads on an Illumina HiSeq2000. SOAPnuke was used to process the raw data, with reads discarded if the reads contained adapters or uncalled bases, had a mean Phred below 15, or lacked an exact constant-primer or identifier match. COPE v1.2.5 was used to merge the high-quality paired reads, and each unique nucleotide sequence was defined as a clonotype. Clonotypes were aligned to IMGT TRBV, TRBD and TRBJ reference segments using MiTCR v1.1. Only V-J combinations with frequency above 0.0001, covering 99% to 99.2% of repertoires, were analysed. A TCS score was defined as the ratio of F50 (clonal expansion) to E x V (chaos), with BLOSUM62-based TCRdist applied between CDR3 peptides within each V-J. Welch's t-statistics and random forest reduced approximately 520 V-J features to 13, which were used in a naive Bayes classifier (R e1071). Sample size was not statistically predetermined, and blinding of investigators to group allocation was not performed. According to the paper, TCR Vbeta CDR3 sequencing was carried out on 135 peripheral blood samples, which came from fewer than 50 ophthalmopathy, around 75 hyperthyroidism and 17 progressor patients.

Specimen: peripheral blood mononuclear cells (PBMCs), collected at new diagnosis, from a patient treated with antithyroid drugs. This receptor was identified in a woman aged 25-40 years with Graves disease. Donor details come from another sample of the same person, matched by shared clones.

At the DNA level, the sequence is TGTGCCAGCAGCGGTGGTTCAGGCTACAATCAGCCCCAGCATTTT. Translated, it reads CASSGGSGYNQPQHF. The rearrangement joined TRBV7-2 to TRBJ1-5; confidence is insufficient to name the D gene. CDR1 and CDR2 (SGHTA, FQGNSA) derive from the germline V gene. The CDR3 starts with the cysteine, ends with the phenylalanine, and has 15 residues. Kept here is only the CDR3 DNA, which spans 45 bases and is read in frame from base 1. V is clipped by 5 bases and J by 3 bases, and the sequence between their germline boundaries is 14 bases long. Where the CDR3 stops, the reference TRBV7-2 and TRBJ1-5 genes take over; the full variable domain is GAGVSQSPSNKVTEKGKDVELRCDPISGHTALYWYRQSLGQGLEFLIYFQGNSAPDKSGLPSDRFSAERTGGSVSTLTIQRTQQEDSAVYLCASSGGSGYNQPQHFGDGTRLSIL.